This T cell receptor beta chain originates from a study of blood T cell repertoires in COVID-19 (dated by TCRdb to the early 2020s). Looking at the study overall: The collaborator samples originated in the United States, Italy and Spain and spanned the acute and convalescent phases of COVID-19. The material from the prospective study consisted of cDNA or gDNA derived from T cells, B-cell-depleted T cells, or PBMCs. The dataset comprised deeply sampled blood TCRbeta repertoires from subjects exposed to, actively infected with, or recovered from COVID-19. The repertoires were made available in a free public database intended to serve as a resource for research on the immune response to SARS-CoV-2. Samples came from the ongoing ImmuneRACE study (first 160 participants) plus 1,254 subjects from 6 global collaborators. A de-identified subject ID, COVID-19 status, age in years and sex were almost always included in the sample metadata. Where available, HLA class I and class II types were obtained from metadata supplied by the sample provider rather than from assay-based typing.

General findings and caveats noted by the study authors: The amount of clinical and demographic metadata varied by source and participant and was provided uncurated.

The immunoSEQ Assay, a bias-controlled multiplex PCR, was used to amplify TCRbeta CDR3 regions from genomic DNA. Turning to the authors' computational methods: The number of nucleated cells in each sample was estimated by amplification of reference gene primers within the assay. To quantify the absolute abundance of each unique TCRbeta CDR3 rearrangement, sequence reads were collapsed and filtered. For each sample, productive Simpson clonality was calculated as the square root of Simpson's diversity index over productive rearrangements. TCRdb re-hosts the immuneACCESS table, in-frame sequences only. Its copies lack some clones; in the studies checked, an unresolved V gene accounts for under half of them, and the cause for the rest is not known. V and J calls plus clone size are reproduced from that table; the DNA served to infer D and trimming. Recorded for this sample are approximately 500,000 clones; 80% to 90% of them occurred a single time. The ten largest clones take up roughly 3.1% of the sample.

As concerns this clone: No antigen is known for it. Base quality data are lacking; no much larger clone is found one base away.

The CDR3 numbers 12 residues from cysteine through phenylalanine. Only the CDR3 portion is preserved as DNA: 36 bases, with reading frame beginning at the first base. The germline V gene provides CDR1 SQVTM and CDR2 ANQGSEA. Collaborating institutions collected whole blood in K2EDTA tubes following their own protocols. For TCRbeta analysis, collaborators shipped samples as frozen whole blood, isolated PBMCs, or DNA extracted from either of those sample types. The chain uses TRBV29-1 and TRBJ1-1; 9 nucleotides in the junction match TRBD1. Sequencing input: peripheral blood. This sequence originates from a human donor in a cohort sampled during active COVID-19. Here the CDR3 is given as CRVQGAETEAFF. Here is the DNA: TGCAGGGTACAGGGGGCCGAGACTGAAGCTTTCTTT.